This TCR beta chain is drawn from a study of OX40 agonist ivuxolimab in advanced cancers. Looking at the study overall: At about 82% male, the cohort had a mean age of roughly 60 years, ranging from about 20 to 80. Study-level findings and limits: Also present in some nonresponders was a low level of normalized T-cell clonal expansion. Relative to CD4+ cells, CD8+ T cells on average had more expanded clones. Antigen targets of the expanded peripheral T cells went undetermined.

Measured with immunoSEQ multiplex PCR; TCRdb has only the in-frame clones, and not every one. This table holds tens of thousands of clones, more than 75% found once. Concerning this clone: Its specificity is not known.

The CDR3 extends over 18 amino acids. Trimming left V 0 bases short and J 4 bases short, with 22 bases between. CDR1 LGHNA and CDR2 YNFKEQ come from the germline V gene. The receptor was derived from an adult with an advanced solid tumor such as melanoma, head and neck, liver or kidney cancer. The rearrangement uses TRBV4-2 and TRBJ2-7, with D possibly TRBD2 on 6 matching bases. The sequencing here drew on CD4+ or CD8+ T cells sorted from blood, taken in a trial of the OX40 agonist ivuxolimab. The CDR3: CASSQDPPLARTTYEQYF. In DNA form, the CDR3 reads TGTGCCAGCAGCCAAGATCCCCCCCTAGCGCGAACCACATACGAGCAGTACTTC.